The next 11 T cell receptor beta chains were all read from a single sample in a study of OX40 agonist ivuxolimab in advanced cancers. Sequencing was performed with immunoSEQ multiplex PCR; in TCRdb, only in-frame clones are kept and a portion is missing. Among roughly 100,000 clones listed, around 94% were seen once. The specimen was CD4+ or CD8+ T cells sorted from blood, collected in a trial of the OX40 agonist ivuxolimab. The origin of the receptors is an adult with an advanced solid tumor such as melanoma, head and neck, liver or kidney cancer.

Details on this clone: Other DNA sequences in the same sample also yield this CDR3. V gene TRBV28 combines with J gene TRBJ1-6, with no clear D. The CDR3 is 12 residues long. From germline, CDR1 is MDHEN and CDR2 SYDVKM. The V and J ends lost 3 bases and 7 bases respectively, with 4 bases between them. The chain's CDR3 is CASSLTNSPLHF. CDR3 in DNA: TGTGCCAGCAGTTTGACAAATTCACCCCTCCACTTT.

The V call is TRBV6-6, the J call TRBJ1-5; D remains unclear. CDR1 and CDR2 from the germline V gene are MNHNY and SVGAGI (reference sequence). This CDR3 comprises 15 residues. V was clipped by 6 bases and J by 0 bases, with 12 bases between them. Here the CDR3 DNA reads TGTGCCAGCAGCCTTCGGACCTTTAGCAATCAGCCCCAGCATTTT. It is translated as CASSLRTFSNQPQHF.

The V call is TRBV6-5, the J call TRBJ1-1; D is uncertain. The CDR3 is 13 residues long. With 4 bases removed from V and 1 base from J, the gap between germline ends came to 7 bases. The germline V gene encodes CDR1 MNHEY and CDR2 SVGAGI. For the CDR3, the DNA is TGTGCCAGCAGTTTGAACTGGAACACTGAAGCTTTCTTT. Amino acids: CASSLNWNTEAFF.

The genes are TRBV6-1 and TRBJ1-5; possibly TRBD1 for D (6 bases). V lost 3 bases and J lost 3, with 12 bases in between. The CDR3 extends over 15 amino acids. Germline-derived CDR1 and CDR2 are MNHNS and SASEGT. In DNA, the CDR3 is TGTGCCAGCAGTGACAGGGGTCTCCCCAATCAGCCCCAGCATTTT. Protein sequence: CASSDRGLPNQPQHF.

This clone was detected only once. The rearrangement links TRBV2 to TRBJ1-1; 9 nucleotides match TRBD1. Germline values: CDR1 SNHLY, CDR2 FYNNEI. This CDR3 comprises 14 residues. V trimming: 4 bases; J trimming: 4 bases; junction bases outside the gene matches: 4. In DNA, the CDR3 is TGTGCCAGCAGTGCCAACAGGGGGCTCACTGAAGCTTTCTTT. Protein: CASSANRGLTEAFF.

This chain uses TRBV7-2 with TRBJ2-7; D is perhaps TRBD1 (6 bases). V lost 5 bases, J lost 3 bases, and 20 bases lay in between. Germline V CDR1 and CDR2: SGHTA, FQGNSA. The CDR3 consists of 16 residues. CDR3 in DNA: TGTGCCAGCAGCCCGAGGCCAGGGGTCTACTACTACGAGCAGTACTTC. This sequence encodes CASSPRPGVYYYEQYF. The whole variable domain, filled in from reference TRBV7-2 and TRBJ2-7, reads GAGVSQSPSNKVTEKGKDVELRCDPISGHTALYWYRQSLGQGLEFLIYFQGNSAPDKSGLPSDRFSAERTGGSVSTLTIQRTQQEDSAVYLCASSPRPGVYYYEQYFGPGTRLTVT.

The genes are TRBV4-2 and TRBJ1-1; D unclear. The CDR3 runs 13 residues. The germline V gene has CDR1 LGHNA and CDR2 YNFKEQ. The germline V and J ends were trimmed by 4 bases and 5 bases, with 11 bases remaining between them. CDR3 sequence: CASSLERGTEAFF. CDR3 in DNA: TGTGCCAGCAGCCTCGAACGAGGGACTGAAGCTTTCTTT.

This CDR3 reads CASSGQGAEPQHF. Here the CDR3 DNA reads TGTGCCAGCAGCGGACAGGGGGCTGAGCCCCAGCATTTT. The chain couples TRBV6-4 to TRBJ1-5, with TRBD1 identical over 11 bases. The V gene end was trimmed by 6 bases and the J gene end by 8 bases; junction bases not matched to a gene: 3. The CDR3 is made up of 13 amino acids. Germline V CDR1 and CDR2: MRHNA, SNTAGT.

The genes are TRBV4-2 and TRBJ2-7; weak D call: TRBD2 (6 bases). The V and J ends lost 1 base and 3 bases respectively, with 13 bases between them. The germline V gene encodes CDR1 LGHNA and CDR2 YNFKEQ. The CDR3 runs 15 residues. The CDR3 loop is CASSQGRGPLYEQYF. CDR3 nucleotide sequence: TGTGCCAGCAGCCAAGGGCGGGGACCACTCTACGAGCAGTACTTC.

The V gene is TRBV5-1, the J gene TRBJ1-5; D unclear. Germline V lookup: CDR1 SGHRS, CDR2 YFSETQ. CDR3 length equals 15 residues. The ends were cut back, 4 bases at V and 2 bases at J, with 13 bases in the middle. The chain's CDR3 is CASSPEGGGNQPQHF. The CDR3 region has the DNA TGCGCCAGCAGCCCGGAGGGAGGCGGCAATCAGCCCCAGCATTTT. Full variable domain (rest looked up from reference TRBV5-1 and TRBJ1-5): KAGVTQTPRYLIKTRGQQVTLSCSPISGHRSVSWYQQTPGQGLQFLFEYFSETQRNKGNFPGRFSGRQFSNSRSEMNVSTLELGDSALYLCASSPEGGGNQPQHFGDGTRLSIL.

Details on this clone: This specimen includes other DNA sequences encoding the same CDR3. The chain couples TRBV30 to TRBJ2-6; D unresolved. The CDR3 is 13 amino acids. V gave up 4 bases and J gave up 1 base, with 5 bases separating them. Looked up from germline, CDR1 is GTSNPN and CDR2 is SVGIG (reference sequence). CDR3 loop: CAWKLSGANVLTF. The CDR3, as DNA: TGTGCCTGGAAGTTGTCTGGGGCCAACGTCCTGACTTTC.